A selection of T cell receptor beta chains follows, all from one sample in a study of shared clonotypes between healthy human individuals. Using immunoSEQ multiplex PCR, the repertoire was profiled, and TCRdb retains in-frame clones only, with some absent. The sample holds roughly 2 million clones, 90% to 95% seen once. The source material was naive CD4+ T cells sorted from blood. These receptors came from a man younger than 35 in good health. Each CDR3 is given with its conserved first and last residue. A D gene is named only where the DNA matches it firmly. A clone size is listed for some rows: how often the clone was seen (once, few, many), or a class if it is expanded.

v_call	clone_size	d_call	j_call	cdr3_nt	cdr3_aa
TRBV29-1	.	TRBD2	TRBJ2-1	TGCAGCGCTTTAGCGGGAGGCCACAATGAGCAGTTCTTC	CSALAGGHNEQFF
TRBV15	.	TRBD1	TRBJ2-1	TGTGCCACCAGCAGAGAGGGTACAGGGGGCTATGAGCAGTTCTTC	CATSREGTGGYEQFF
TRBV2	.	.	TRBJ1-5	TGTGCCAGCAGTGTGGGGCAGGATCAGCCCCAGCATTTT	CASSVGQDQPQHF
TRBV18	.	.	TRBJ2-5	TGTGCCAGCTCGGCCGGGGGCGGCCAAGAGACCCAGTACTTC	CASSAGGGQETQYF
TRBV9	.	.	TRBJ1-2	TGTGCCAGCAGCGTAGAGACCCTTAACTATGGCTACACCTTC	CASSVETLNYGYTF
TRBV30	.	.	TRBJ1-1	TGTGCCTGGAGTCCTCAAGGGGGTGAAGCTTTCTTT	CAWSPQGGEAFF
TRBV11-2	.	TRBD1	TRBJ2-7	TGTGCCAGCAGCGCGCACACCTTTACCGGGACAGGGGGTAGCGAGCAGTACTTC	CASSAHTFTGTGGSEQYF
TRBV7-2	.	TRBD2	TRBJ2-1	TGTGCCAGCAGCCCAGACGGGTCTAGCGGGAGGTGGAATGAGCAGTTCTTC	CASSPDGSSGRWNEQFF
TRBV2	.	TRBD2	TRBJ2-1	TGTGCCAGCAGGTTAGCTAGCGGATTTAACAATGAGCAGTTCTTC	CASRLASGFNNEQFF
TRBV2	.	.	TRBJ2-5	TGTGCCAGCAGGGACGGAAACCAAGAGACCCAGTACTTC	CASRDGNQETQYF
TRBV28	.	.	TRBJ1-5	TGTGCCAGCAGCCCGACCGAGGGACAGCCCCAGCATTTT	CASSPTEGQPQHF
TRBV6-6	.	.	TRBJ2-7	TGTGCCAGCGGGCCCGGGCGCTCCTACGAGCAGTACTTC	CASGPGRSYEQYF
TRBV11-2	.	.	TRBJ1-2	TGTGCCAGCAGCTTCAAGTACGATGGCTACACCTTC	CASSFKYDGYTF
TRBV5-1	.	.	TRBJ2-3	TGCGCCAGCAGCTTGGGCGGGAGCACAGATACGCAGTATTTT	CASSLGGSTDTQYF
TRBV4-1	once	TRBD1	TRBJ1-5	TGCGCCAGCAGCCAAGACACAGGGGTCAATCAGCCCCAGCATTTT	CASSQDTGVNQPQHF
TRBV25-1	once	.	TRBJ2-7	TGTGCCAGCAGTGAAGTAGGTTCCCTCTACGAGCAGTACTTC	CASSEVGSLYEQYF
TRBV19	.	.	TRBJ1-5	TGTGCCAGTAGTAACCAAGGACAGAGCAATCAGCCCCAGCATTTT	CASSNQGQSNQPQHF
TRBV6-1	.	TRBD1	TRBJ2-4	TGTGCCAGCGGAACGACAGGGCTAAACATTCAGTACTTC	CASGTTGLNIQYF
TRBV19	.	.	TRBJ2-1	TGTACCAGTAGTATATTCCTAATAAGTGAGCAGTTCTTC	CTSSIFLISEQFF
TRBV25-1	.	.	TRBJ1-2	TGTGCCAGCAGTGAACAGAACTATGGCTACACCTTC	CASSEQNYGYTF
TRBV7-9	.	.	TRBJ1-1	TGTGCCAGCAGTCCCACCCCGACGAAGAACACTGAAGCTTTCTTT	CASSPTPTKNTEAFF